The 2 T cell receptor beta chains in this list originate from one sample, sequenced in a study of molecular identifiers for immune sequencing clone quantification. A single record per CDR3 protein comes from TCRdb applying MiXCR to the PCR reads. The sample records approximately 500,000 distinct CDR3 sequences, about a fifth being singletons. Sequenced sample: naive CD8+ T cells from blood, with Jurkat cell RNA spiked in. Regarding subset: FACS-sorted CD8+CD4-CCR7+CD45RA+ naive T cells. The source is a human donor in good health. Some libraries in this study had Jurkat cell RNA spiked in.

Worth noting for this clonotype: This may be a read error: a much more frequent sequence differs by one nucleotide. The chain recombines TRBV2 with TRBJ2-6; tentative D call: TRBD1 (6 bases). The CDR3 is 17 amino acids. Germline values: CDR1 SNHLY, CDR2 FYNNEI. V shed 4 bases and J shed 0 bases, with 13 bases lying between them. CDR3 sequence (DNA): TGTGCCAGCAGTGGGGGCAGGGGAAGCTCTGGGGCCAACGTCCTGACTTTC. Translation gives CASSGGRGSSGANVLTF.

This clonotype was detected many times. The chain employs TRBV7-2 and TRBJ1-4; 9 positions match TRBD1. This CDR3 has 14 amino acids. After removal of 4 bases from V and 7 bases from J, the junction contained 4 bases not matched to a gene. CDR1 and CDR2 (germline): SGHTA, FQGNSA. CDR3 sequence (DNA): TGTGCCAGCAGCTCGGGGACAGGGCGTGAAAAACTGTTTTTT. Translating it yields CASSSGTGREKLFF.